The present entry profiles one TCR beta chain with its context. The antigen remains undetermined. The data originate from a study of cytomegalovirus exposure and HLA in healthy donors. General study points: Analysis performed later showed TCR beta chains linked to HLA being more clonally expanded than equally common others. When analyzed later, a missense DCLRE1C variant was found to be linked to TCR beta V- and J-gene trimming. Earlier analysis yielded a pattern in which most TCR beta V segments were productive about 90% or about 30% of the time.

The PCR employed 60 Vbeta primers together with 13 Jbeta primers. The protocol was immunoSEQ multiplex PCR, while the TCRdb copy is restricted to in-frame clones and leaves out a portion. The top ten clones hold roughly 6.2% of a sample with some 160,000 clones, over 80% of them seen once. Germline CDR1 and CDR2: LNHDA and SQIVND (reference sequence). V was clipped by 9 bases and J by 2 bases; unmatched bases: 1. The length of the CDR3 is 11 residues. The source material was PBMCs. The sequence was obtained from a male donor in good health and CMV-seropositive. V is TRBV19 and J is TRBJ2-7; 7 nucleotides align to TRBD1. CDR3 coding DNA: TGTGCCAGGGACAGGCCCTACGAGCAGTACTTC. This codes for CARDRPYEQYF.